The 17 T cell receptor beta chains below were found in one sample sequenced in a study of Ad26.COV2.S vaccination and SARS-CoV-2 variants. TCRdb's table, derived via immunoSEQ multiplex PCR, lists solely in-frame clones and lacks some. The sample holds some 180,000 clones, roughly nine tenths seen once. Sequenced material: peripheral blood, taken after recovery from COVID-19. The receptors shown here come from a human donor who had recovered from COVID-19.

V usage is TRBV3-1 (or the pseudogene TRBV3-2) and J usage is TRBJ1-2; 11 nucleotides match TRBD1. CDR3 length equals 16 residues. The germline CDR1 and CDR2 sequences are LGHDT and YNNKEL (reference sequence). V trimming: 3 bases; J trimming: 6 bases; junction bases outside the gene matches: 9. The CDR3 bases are TGTGCCAGCAGCCAGCTAAGGACAGGGGGCGCGGATGGCTACACCTTC. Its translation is CASSQLRTGGADGYTF.

CDR3 amino acids: CASSQTGLRQPQHF. DNA of the CDR3: TGCGCCAGCAGCCAAACAGGGTTGAGACAGCCCCAGCATTTT. This chain links TRBV4-1 with TRBJ1-5; perhaps TRBD1 as D (6 bases). The CDR3 has 14 amino acids. The V end was cut by 2 bases, the J end by 7 bases, with 12 bases between. Germline V gene lookup returns CDR1 MGHRA and CDR2 YSYEKL.

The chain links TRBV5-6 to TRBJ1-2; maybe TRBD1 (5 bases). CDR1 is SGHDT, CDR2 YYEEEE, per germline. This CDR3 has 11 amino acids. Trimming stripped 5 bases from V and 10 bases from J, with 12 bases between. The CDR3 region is CASSSGTVYTF. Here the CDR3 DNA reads TGTGCCAGCAGTTCGGGGACTGTCTACACCTTC.

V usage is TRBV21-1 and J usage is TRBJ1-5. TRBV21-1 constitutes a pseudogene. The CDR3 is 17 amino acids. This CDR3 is CASSPAVGQGWVEPQHF. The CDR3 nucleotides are TGTGCCAGCAGCCCAGCGGTCGGGCAGGGTTGGGTTGAGCCCCAGCATTTT.

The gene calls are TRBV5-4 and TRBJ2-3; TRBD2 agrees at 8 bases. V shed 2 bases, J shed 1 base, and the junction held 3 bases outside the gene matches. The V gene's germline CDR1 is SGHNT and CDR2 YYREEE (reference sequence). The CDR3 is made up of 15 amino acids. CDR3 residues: CASSFQLAGTDTQYF. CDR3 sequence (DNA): TGTGCCAGCAGCTTTCAACTAGCGGGCACAGATACGCAGTATTTT. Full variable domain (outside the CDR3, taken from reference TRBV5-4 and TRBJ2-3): ETGVTQSPTHLIKTRGQQVTLRCSSQSGHNTVSWYQQALGQGPQFIFQYYREEENGRGNFPPRFSGLQFPNYSSELNVNALELDDSALYLCASSFQLAGTDTQYFGPGTRLTVL.

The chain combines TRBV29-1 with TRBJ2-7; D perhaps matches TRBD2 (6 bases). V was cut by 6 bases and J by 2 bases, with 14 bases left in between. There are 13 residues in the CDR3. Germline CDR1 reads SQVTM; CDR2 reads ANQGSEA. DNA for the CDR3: TGCAGCGTCGATAGCGGCTCCCCCTACGAGCAGTACTTC. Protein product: CSVDSGSPYEQYF.

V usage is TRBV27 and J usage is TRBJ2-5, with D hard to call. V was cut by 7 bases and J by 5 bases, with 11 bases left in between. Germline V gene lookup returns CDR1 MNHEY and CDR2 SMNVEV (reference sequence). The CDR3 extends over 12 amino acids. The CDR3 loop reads CASKGLGETQYF. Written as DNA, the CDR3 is TGTGCCAGCAAAGGGTTGGGGGAGACCCAGTACTTC.

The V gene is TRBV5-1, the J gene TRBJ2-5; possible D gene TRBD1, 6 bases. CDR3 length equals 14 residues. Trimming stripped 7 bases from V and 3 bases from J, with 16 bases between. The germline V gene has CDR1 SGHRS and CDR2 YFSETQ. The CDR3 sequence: CASGNRVFKETQYF. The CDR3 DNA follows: TGCGCCAGCGGCAACAGGGTTTTCAAAGAGACCCAGTACTTC.

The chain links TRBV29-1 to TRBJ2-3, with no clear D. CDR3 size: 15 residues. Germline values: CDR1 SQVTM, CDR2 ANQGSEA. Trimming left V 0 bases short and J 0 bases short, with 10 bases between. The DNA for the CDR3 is TGCAGCGTTGAAGATCGACACCATAGCACAGATACGCAGTATTTT. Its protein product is CSVEDRHHSTDTQYF.

The CDR3 sequence: CSVRTGDEQYF. In DNA, the CDR3 is TGCAGTGTTCGGACAGGGGACGAGCAGTACTTC. The rearrangement uses TRBV20-1 and TRBJ2-7; 9 bases line up with TRBD1. This CDR3 has 11 residues. J was trimmed by 5 bases and V by 7 bases; bases with no gene match: 3. CDR1 is DFQATT, CDR2 SNEGSKA, per germline (reference sequence).

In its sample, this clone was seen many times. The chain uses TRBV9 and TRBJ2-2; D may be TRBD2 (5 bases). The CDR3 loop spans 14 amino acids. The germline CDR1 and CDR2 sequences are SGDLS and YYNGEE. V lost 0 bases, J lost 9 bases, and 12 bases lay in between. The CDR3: CASSVEEAAWELFF. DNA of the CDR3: TGTGCCAGCAGCGTAGAGGAGGCAGCCTGGGAGCTGTTTTTT.

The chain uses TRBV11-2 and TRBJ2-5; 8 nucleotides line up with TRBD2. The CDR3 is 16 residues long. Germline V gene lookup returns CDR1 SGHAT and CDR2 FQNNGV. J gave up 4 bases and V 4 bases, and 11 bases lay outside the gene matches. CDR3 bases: TGTGCCAGCAGCTCCCATACTAGCGGCGCGCGAGAGACCCAGTACTTC. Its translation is CASSSHTSGARETQYF.

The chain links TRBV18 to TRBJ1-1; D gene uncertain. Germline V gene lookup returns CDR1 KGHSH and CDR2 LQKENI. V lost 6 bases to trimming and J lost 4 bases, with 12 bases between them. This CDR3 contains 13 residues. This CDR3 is CASSPQGLTEAFF. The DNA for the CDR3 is TGTGCCAGCTCCCCCCAAGGTCTCACTGAAGCTTTCTTT.

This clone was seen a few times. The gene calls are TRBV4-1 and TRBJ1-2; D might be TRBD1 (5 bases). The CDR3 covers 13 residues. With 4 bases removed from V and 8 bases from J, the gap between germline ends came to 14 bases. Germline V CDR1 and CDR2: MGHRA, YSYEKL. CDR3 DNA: TGCGCCAGCAGCCTCGTGCAGGGAGGCGGCTACACCTTC. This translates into CASSLVQGGGYTF.

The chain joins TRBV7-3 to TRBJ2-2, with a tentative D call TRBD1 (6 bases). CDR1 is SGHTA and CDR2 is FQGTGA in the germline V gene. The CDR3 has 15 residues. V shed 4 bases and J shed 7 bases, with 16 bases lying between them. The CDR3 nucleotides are TGTGCCAGCAGCTCCGGACAGACCTGGAGCGGGGAGCTGTTTTTT. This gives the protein CASSSGQTWSGELFF.

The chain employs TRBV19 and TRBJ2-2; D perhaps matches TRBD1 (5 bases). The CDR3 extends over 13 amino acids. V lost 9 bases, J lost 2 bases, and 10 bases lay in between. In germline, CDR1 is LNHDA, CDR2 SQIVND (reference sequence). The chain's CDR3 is CASRRENTGELFF. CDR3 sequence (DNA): TGTGCCAGCCGCAGGGAAAACACCGGGGAGCTGTTTTTT.

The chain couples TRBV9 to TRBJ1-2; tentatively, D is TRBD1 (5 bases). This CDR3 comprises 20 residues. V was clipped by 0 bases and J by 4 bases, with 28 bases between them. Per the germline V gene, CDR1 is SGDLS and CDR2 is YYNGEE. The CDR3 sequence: CASSVGVRDGGKRIPYGYTF. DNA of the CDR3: TGTGCCAGCAGCGTAGGGGTAAGGGATGGGGGAAAAAGAATTCCCTATGGCTACACCTTC. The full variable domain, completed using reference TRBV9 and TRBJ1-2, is DSGVTQTPKHLITATGQRVTLRCSPRSGDLSVYWYQQSLDQGLQFLIQYYNGEERAKGNILERFSAQQFPDLHSELNLSSLELGDSALYFCASSVGVRDGGKRIPYGYTFGSGTRLTVV.